This TCR beta chain is from a study of blood T cell repertoires in COVID-19. Overall study context: Samples came from the United States, Italy and Spain, spanning acute and convalescent COVID-19. T cells, B-cell-depleted T cells, or PBMCs supplied cDNA or gDNA.

V trimming: 5 bases; J trimming: 0 bases; junction bases outside the gene matches: 7. CDR1 and CDR2 (germline): SGHTA, FQGNSA. CDR3 length equals 15 residues. Authors' data handling: Amplification from reference gene primers served as the basis for estimated nucleated cell counts. The assay was immunoSEQ multiplex PCR, and TCRdb's table has in-frame clones only and misses some. V and J calls plus clone size are reproduced from that table; the DNA served to infer D and trimming. This sample has about 220,000 clones, with approximately 81% found just once. The TCR originated in a man aged 25-45 years with active or convalescent COVID-19. Input material: peripheral blood. The chain has TRBV7-2 and TRBJ2-7, with 7 bases lining up with TRBD1. The CDR3 nucleotides are TGTGCCAGCAGCACAGGGGACCCCCTCTCCTACGAGCAGTACTTC. This encodes CASSTGDPLSYEQYF.